This T cell receptor beta chain emerged from a study of blood T cell repertoires in COVID-19. Study as a whole: Sites in the United States, Italy and Spain provided acute and convalescent COVID-19 samples. PBMCs, B-cell-depleted T cells, or T cells were the source of the cDNA or gDNA that made up the material.

Original processing methods: Reference gene primer amplification gave nucleated cell count estimates. Using immunoSEQ multiplex PCR, the repertoire was profiled, and TCRdb retains in-frame clones only, with some absent. The V and J calls and the clone size are those of that table, but D and trimming were determined from the DNA. The repertoire has more than 75,000 clones, roughly nine tenths of them found once; the top ten carry around 2.1%. The germline V gene has CDR1 GTSNPN and CDR2 SVGIG (reference sequence). CDR3 length: 13 amino acids. Trimming shortened V by 0 bases and J by 2 bases, and 6 bases separated the two germline ends.

The sequence came from a man aged 50 to 59 with acute or convalescent COVID-19. V and J are TRBV30 and TRBJ2-3; D not resolved. Material for sequencing was peripheral blood. Written as DNA, the CDR3 is TGTGCCTGGAGTGTATCACTCACAGATACGCAGTATTTT. It translates to CAWSVSLTDTQYF.